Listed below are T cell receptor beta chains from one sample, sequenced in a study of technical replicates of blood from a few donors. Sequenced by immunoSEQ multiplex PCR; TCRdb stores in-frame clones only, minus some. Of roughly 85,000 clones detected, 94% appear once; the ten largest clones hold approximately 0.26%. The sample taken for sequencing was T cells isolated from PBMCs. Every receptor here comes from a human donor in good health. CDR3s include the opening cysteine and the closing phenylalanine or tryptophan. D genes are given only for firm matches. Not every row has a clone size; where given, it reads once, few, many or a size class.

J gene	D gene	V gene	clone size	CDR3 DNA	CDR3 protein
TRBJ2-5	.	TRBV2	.	TGTGCCAGCAGTGAAATGGGGGGAGTCCTGGAAGTGACCCAGTACTTC	CASSEMGGVLEVTQYF
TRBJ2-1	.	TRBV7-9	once	TGTGCCAGCAGGATTGGAGGTGTTGGTTACAATGAGCAGTTCTTC	CASRIGGVGYNEQFF
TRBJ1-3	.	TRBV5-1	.	TGCGCCAGCCGAGGGCGGGAGCGCATATATTTT	CASRGRERIYF
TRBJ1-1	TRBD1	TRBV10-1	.	TGCGCCAGCAGTGAGTCTCGGGACAGCAGTGAAGCTTTCTTT	CASSESRDSSEAFF
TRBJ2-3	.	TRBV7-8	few	TGTGCCAGCAGCTTTCCAGTTAATACGCAGTATTTT	CASSFPVNTQYF
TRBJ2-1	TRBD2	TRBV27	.	TGTGCCAGCAGTTCTCGGACTAGCGGGAGGAGCTCCTACAATGAGCAGTTCTTC	CASSSRTSGRSSYNEQFF
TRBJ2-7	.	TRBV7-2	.	TGTGCCAGCAGCTTAGGAGGGCAGGCGGGAAACTACGAGCAGTACTTC	CASSLGGQAGNYEQYF
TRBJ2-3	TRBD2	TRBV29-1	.	TGCAGCGTTGAATCCTCGACTAGCGGGAGGTCAGATACGCAGTATTTT	CSVESSTSGRSDTQYF
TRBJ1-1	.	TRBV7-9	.	TGTGCCAGCAGCGTAGGGACTAACACTGAAGCTTTCTTT	CASSVGTNTEAFF
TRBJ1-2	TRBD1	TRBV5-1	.	TGCGCCAGCAGCCTTACCGGGACAGGGGCCCCGGGGGTTGACGGCTACACCTTC	CASSLTGTGAPGVDGYTF
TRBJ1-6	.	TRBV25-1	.	TGTGCCAGCAGTCCAAGGACAGACTGGGAAGCCCTCCACTTT	CASSPRTDWEALHF
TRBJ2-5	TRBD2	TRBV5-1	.	TGCGCCAGCAGCGGAGGGACTAGCGGACAAGAGACCCAGTACTTC	CASSGGTSGQETQYF
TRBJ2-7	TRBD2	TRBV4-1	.	TGCGCCAGCAGCCTTCTAGCGGGGGGTAACTACGAGCAGTACTTC	CASSLLAGGNYEQYF
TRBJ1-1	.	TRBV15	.	TGTGCCACCAGCGGCCCCGGGGCTGAAGCTTTCTTT	CATSGPGAEAFF
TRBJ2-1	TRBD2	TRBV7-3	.	TGTGCCAGCAGCCTCGAAGCGGGGCGTTACAATGAGCAGTTCTTC	CASSLEAGRYNEQFF
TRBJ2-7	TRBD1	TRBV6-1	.	TGTGCCAGCAGACCGGGACAGTCCTACGAGCAGTACTTC	CASRPGQSYEQYF
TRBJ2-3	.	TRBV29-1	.	TGCAGCGTTGACCGTAGCGGAGATACGCAGTATTTT	CSVDRSGDTQYF
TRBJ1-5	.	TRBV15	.	TGTGCCACCAGCCCAGATTGGGTGGGGGGATCTCAGCCCCAGCATTTT	CATSPDWVGGSQPQHF
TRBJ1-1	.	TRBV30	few	TGTGCCTGGAGCCCCCGACCGACAGGCCTACTGAACACTGAAGCTTTCTTT	CAWSPRPTGLLNTEAFF
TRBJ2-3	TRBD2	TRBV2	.	TGTGCCAGCAGTGGTCTAGCGGGAGGTTCAGATACGCAGTATTTT	CASSGLAGGSDTQYF
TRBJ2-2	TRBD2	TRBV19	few	TGTGCCAGTAGTGTTACTAGCGTAGATAACACCGGGGAGCTGTTTTTT	CASSVTSVDNTGELFF
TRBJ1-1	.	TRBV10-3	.	TGTGCCATCAGTGCGGGACTGGGGACTGAAGCTTTCTTT	CAISAGLGTEAFF
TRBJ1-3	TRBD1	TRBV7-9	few	TGTGCCAGCAGCTTGCCGGGACAGGTCTCTGGAAACACCATATATTTT	CASSLPGQVSGNTIYF
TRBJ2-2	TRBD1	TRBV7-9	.	TGTGCCAGCAGCTCCGGGACAGGGTTGACCGAGGAGCTGTTTTTT	CASSSGTGLTEELFF
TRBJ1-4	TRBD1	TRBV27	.	TGTGCCAGCAGCTACTTCGGACAGGGGGCGCGGAGTGAAAAACTGTTTTTT	CASSYFGQGARSEKLFF
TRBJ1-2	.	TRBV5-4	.	TGTGCCAGCAGCTTGATGGTTACGGGGAACTACGGCTACACCTTC	CASSLMVTGNYGYTF
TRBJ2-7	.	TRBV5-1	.	TGCGCCAGCAGCTTGCCCCTTCTAGCGCACCAGCGTCGACCCTACGAGCAGTACTTC	CASSLPLLAHQRRPYEQYF
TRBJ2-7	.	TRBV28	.	TGTGCCAGCAGTTTAGGAGTCTACGAGCAGTACTTC	CASSLGVYEQYF
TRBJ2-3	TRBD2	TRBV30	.	TGTGCCTCGCTAGCGGGCCTCACAGATACGCAGTATTTT	CASLAGLTDTQYF
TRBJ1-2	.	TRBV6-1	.	TGTGCCAGCAGCCAAGAGGGGGGGCTCGGCTACACCTTC	CASSQEGGLGYTF
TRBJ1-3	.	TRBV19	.	TGTGCCAGTAGGAGGACAGCGTCTGGAAACACCATATATTTT	CASRRTASGNTIYF
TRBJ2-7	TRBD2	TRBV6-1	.	TGTGCCAGCAGTGAAAGCGGGACCTACGAGCAGTACTTC	CASSESGTYEQYF
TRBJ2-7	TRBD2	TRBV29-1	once	TGCAGCGTTTTTGGTAGCGGGGGAAACTACGAGCAGTACTTC	CSVFGSGGNYEQYF
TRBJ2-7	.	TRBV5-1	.	TGCGCCAGCAGCTCCGGGCGACTAGGAAACTACGAGCAGTACTTC	CASSSGRLGNYEQYF
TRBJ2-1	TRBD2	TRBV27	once	TGTGCCAGCTCCCCTGGCGGGAGGGCCGTCTACAATGAGCAGTTCTTC	CASSPGGRAVYNEQFF
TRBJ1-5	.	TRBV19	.	TGTGCCAGTAGTCGTGGTGGTTCTGAGGTAGCGTGGATTCACAATCAGCCCCAGCATTTT	CASSRGGSEVAWIHNQPQHF
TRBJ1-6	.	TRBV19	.	TGTGCCAGTAGTCCAGGCGGGGCTTCACCCCTCCACTTT	CASSPGGASPLHF
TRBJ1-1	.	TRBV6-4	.	TGTGCCAGCAGTGACTCCGCGGAGAACACTGAAGCTTTCTTT	CASSDSAENTEAFF
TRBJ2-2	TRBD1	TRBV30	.	TGTGCCTGGATAGGGACAGGGGGGACCGGGGAGCTGTTTTTT	CAWIGTGGTGELFF
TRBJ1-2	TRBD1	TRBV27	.	TGTGCCAGCAGTTCGGCCGGACAGGGGTATGGCTACACCTTC	CASSSAGQGYGYTF
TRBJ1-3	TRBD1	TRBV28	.	TGTGCCAGCAGTATCCCCAGGGGGCGAATGTTAACCTCTGGAAACACCATATATTTT	CASSIPRGRMLTSGNTIYF
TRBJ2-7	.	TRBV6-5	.	TGTGCCAGCAGTTCCGGGACACTCTACGAGCAGTACTTC	CASSSGTLYEQYF
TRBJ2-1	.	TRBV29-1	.	TGCAGCGTTGGTGGCATAACCTACAATGAGCAGTTCTTC	CSVGGITYNEQFF
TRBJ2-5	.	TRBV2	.	TGTGCCAGCAGTGTGGAGGACCGGGGGACCCAGTACTTC	CASSVEDRGTQYF
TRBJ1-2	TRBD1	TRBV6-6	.	TGTGCCAGCAGTTACACAGTACAGGGGCGCGGCTACACCTTC	CASSYTVQGRGYTF